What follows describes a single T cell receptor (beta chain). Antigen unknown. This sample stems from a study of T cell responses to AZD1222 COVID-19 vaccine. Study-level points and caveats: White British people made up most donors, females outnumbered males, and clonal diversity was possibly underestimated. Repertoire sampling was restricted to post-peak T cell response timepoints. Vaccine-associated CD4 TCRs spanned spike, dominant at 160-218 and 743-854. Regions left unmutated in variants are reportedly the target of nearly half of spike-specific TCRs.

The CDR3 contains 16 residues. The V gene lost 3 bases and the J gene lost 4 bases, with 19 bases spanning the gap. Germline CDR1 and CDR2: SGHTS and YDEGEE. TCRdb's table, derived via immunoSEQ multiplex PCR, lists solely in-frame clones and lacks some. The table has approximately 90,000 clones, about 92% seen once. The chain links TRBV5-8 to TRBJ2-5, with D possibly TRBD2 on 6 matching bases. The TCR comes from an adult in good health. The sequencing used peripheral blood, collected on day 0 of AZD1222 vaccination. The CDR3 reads CASSSGTQIRRETQYF. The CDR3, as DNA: TGTGCCAGCAGCTCCGGGACTCAAATTCGACGAGAGACCCAGTACTTC.